These 30 T cell receptor beta chains originate from one sample sequenced in a study of cytomegalovirus exposure and HLA in healthy donors. This PCR relied on a set of 60 Vbeta primers and 13 Jbeta primers. Sequenced by immunoSEQ multiplex PCR; TCRdb stores in-frame clones only, minus some. The sample shows about 130,000 clones, roughly 80% of them seen only once. Sequencing was performed on PBMCs. The receptors were sampled from a young man in good health and CMV-seronegative.

The chain uses TRBV19 and TRBJ2-7, with 10 bases that match TRBD1. V lost 7 bases and J lost 4; bases outside the gene matches: 10. The CDR3 spans 15 residues. CDR1 is LNHDA and CDR2 is SQIVND in the germline V gene (reference sequence). The CDR3 coding sequence is TGTGCCAGTACCTTCACCGGGACAGGGGTTTACGAGCAGTACTTC. This codes for CASTFTGTGVYEQYF.

The V and J genes are TRBV2 and TRBJ2-7; 7 bases line up with TRBD1. Germline trimming cut 9 bases from V and 2 bases from J; bases unmatched to any gene: 4. Looked up from germline, CDR1 is SNHLY and CDR2 is FYNNEI. The CDR3 is 12 residues long. DNA for the CDR3: TGTGCCAGTGGACAGGCAACCTACGAGCAGTACTTC. Encoded protein: CASGQATYEQYF.

The V gene is TRBV7-8, the J gene TRBJ1-5; 10 nucleotides line up with TRBD1. V shed 5 bases and J 4 bases; nucleotides not matched to a gene: 14. The CDR3 sequence is 18 residues long. Germline lookup yields CDR1 SGHVS and CDR2 FQNEAQ. The CDR3 is CASSIGGETGGANQPQHF. The CDR3 nucleotides read TGTGCCAGCAGCATTGGGGGGGAGACAGGGGGCGCGAATCAGCCCCAGCATTTT.

The chain employs TRBV29-1 and TRBJ2-7; D possibly corresponds to TRBD1 (5 bases). The CDR3 contains 13 residues. CDR1 is SQVTM, CDR2 ANQGSEA, per germline. V lost 4 bases and J lost 5, with 15 bases in between. CDR3 sequence: CSVVRQGFNEQYF. As DNA, the CDR3 is TGCAGCGTTGTCCGGCAGGGTTTCAACGAGCAGTACTTC.

The chain combines TRBV19 with TRBJ2-2; 10 bases line up with TRBD2. The CDR3 spans 16 residues. CDR1 is LNHDA and CDR2 is SQIVND in the germline V gene (reference sequence). With 5 bases clipped from V and 3 bases from J, the junction kept 6 bases outside the gene matches. The CDR3 nucleotides read TGTGCCAGTAGTGTATCTAGCGGGAGTCACACCGGGGAGCTGTTTTTT. It yields the protein CASSVSSGSHTGELFF.

The chain employs TRBV5-1 and TRBJ1-3; 12 bases fit TRBD1. CDR3 length: 18 amino acids. J lost 4 bases, V lost 0 bases, and 8 bases had no gene match. Germline CDR1 and CDR2: SGHRS and YFSETQ. The CDR3 sequence is CASSLAGQGAPGGNTIYF. As DNA, the CDR3 is TGCGCCAGCAGCTTGGCGGGACAGGGGGCGCCGGGAGGAAACACCATATATTTT.

This sequence joins TRBV20-1 and TRBJ1-1; D unresolved. There are 11 residues in the CDR3. With 3 bases removed from V and 6 bases from J, the gap between germline ends came to 8 bases. Germline CDR1 reads DFQATT; CDR2 reads SNEGSKA (reference sequence). CDR3 coding DNA: TGCAGTGCTAGTCGAGGAGCTGAAGCTTTCTTT. This encodes CSASRGAEAFF.

This rearrangement joins TRBV9 to TRBJ2-3, with 7 bases lining up with TRBD2. The CDR3 contains 15 residues. The V segment lost 1 base and the J segment 1 base; nucleotides outside the gene matches: 3. From germline, CDR1 is SGDLS and CDR2 YYNGEE. CDR3 amino acids: CASSVSTSGTDTQYF. The CDR3 bases are TGTGCCAGCAGCGTATCTACTAGCGGCACAGATACGCAGTATTTT.

The V call is TRBV5-4, the J call TRBJ2-5; 7 positions match TRBD2. The CDR3 contains 12 residues. Germline V lookup: CDR1 SGHNT, CDR2 YYREEE (reference sequence). The V and J ends lost 10 bases and 4 bases, in that order; junction bases with no gene match: 7. The CDR3 region has the DNA TGTGCCGGCGGGGGTAGTCCAGAGACCCAGTACTTC. Residues: CAGGGSPETQYF. The complete variable domain, with remaining parts taken from reference TRBV5-4 and TRBJ2-5, reads ETGVTQSPTHLIKTRGQQVTLRCSSQSGHNTVSWYQQALGQGPQFIFQYYREEENGRGNFPPRFSGLQFPNYSSELNVNALELDDSALYLCAGGGSPETQYFGPGTRLLVL.

The chain uses TRBV7-9 and TRBJ1-2; 7 bases align to TRBD1. The CDR3 spans 15 residues. The J segment lost 2 bases and the V segment lost 0 bases, leaving 3 bases of the junction unmatched. Germline assignment: CDR1 SEHNR and CDR2 FQNEAQ (reference sequence). CDR3 nucleotide sequence: TGTGCCAGCAGCTTAGCGGAGACAGGGAACTATGGCTACACCTTC. As protein: CASSLAETGNYGYTF. Based on the CDR3 plus reference TRBV7-9 and TRBJ1-2, the full variable domain is DTGVSQNPRHKITKRGQNVTFRCDPISEHNRLYWYRQTLGQGPEFLTYFQNEAQLEKSRLLSDRFSAERPKGSFSTLEIQRTEQGDSAMYLCASSLAETGNYGYTFGSGTRLTVV.

The chain combines TRBV2 with TRBJ2-2; 7 positions agree with TRBD1. J gave up 8 bases and V 4 bases, and 4 bases lay outside the gene matches. This CDR3 has 13 residues. The germline CDR1 and CDR2 sequences are SNHLY and FYNNEI. CDR3 DNA sequence: TGTGCCAGCAGTGGACAGGGCTTGGGGGAGCTGTTTTTT. Translation: CASSGQGLGELFF.

The chain recombines TRBV18 with TRBJ2-2, with 8 bases aligning to TRBD2. V trimming: 6 bases; J trimming: 4 bases; junction bases outside the gene matches: 13. This CDR3 is built from 17 residues. CDR1 is KGHSH, CDR2 LQKENI, per germline. In DNA form, the CDR3 reads TGTGCCAGCTCCCCCTATAGAGCGGGGGCTCTCACCGGGGAGCTGTTTTTT. As protein: CASSPYRAGALTGELFF.

The chain has TRBV27 and TRBJ1-4; D gene ambiguous. Germline-derived CDR1 and CDR2 are MNHEY and SMNVEV (reference sequence). With 8 bases removed from V and 10 bases from J, the gap between germline ends came to 11 bases. There are 11 residues in the CDR3. The CDR3 sequence is CASWNRGKLFF. For the CDR3, the DNA is TGTGCCAGCTGGAATAGAGGAAAACTGTTTTTT.

The J gene is TRBJ2-7, the V gene TRBV28; D ambiguous. The CDR3 runs 13 residues. V shed 7 bases and J shed 3 bases, with 13 bases lying between them. Germline values: CDR1 MDHEN, CDR2 SYDVKM. The CDR3 DNA reads as TGTGCCAGCACCTCTGGCGGTAGCTACGAGCAGTACTTC. It translates to CASTSGGSYEQYF.

The chain combines TRBV5-1 with TRBJ1-3, with 8 bases that match TRBD1. Germline trimming cut 2 bases from V and 0 bases from J; bases unmatched to any gene: 13. Germline V CDR1 and CDR2: SGHRS, YFSETQ. CDR3 size: 19 residues. For the CDR3, the DNA is TGCGCCAGCAGCTTACAACCTCGACAGGGGCCCATCTCTGGAAACACCATATATTTT. It translates to CASSLQPRQGPISGNTIYF.

This chain connects TRBV13 to TRBJ2-1; 10 bases match TRBD2. With 2 bases clipped from V and 2 bases from J, the junction kept 6 bases outside the gene matches. Germline loops: CDR1 PRHDT, CDR2 FYEKMQ (reference sequence). This CDR3 comprises 17 residues. DNA of the CDR3: TGTGCCAGCAGCTTATTTACTAGCGGGGATACCTACAATGAGCAGTTCTTC. Residues: CASSLFTSGDTYNEQFF.

The chain joins TRBV10-3 to TRBJ2-2; TRBD2 matches at 10 bases. This CDR3 is built from 15 residues. Trimming removed 6 bases from V and 5 bases from J; junction bases left unmatched: 6. Germline CDR1 ENHRY, CDR2 SYGVKD. CDR3 region: CAISRAGGQTGELFF. CDR3 DNA: TGTGCCATCAGCAGAGCGGGAGGGCAAACCGGGGAGCTGTTTTTT.

The genes are TRBV7-8 and TRBJ1-6; 10 bases are a match to TRBD1. Germline CDR1 SGHVS, CDR2 FQNEAQ. V trimming: 3 bases; J trimming: 8 bases; junction bases outside the gene matches: 4. The CDR3 has 15 amino acids. The CDR3 region is CASSLGQGQDSPLHF. CDR3 DNA sequence: TGTGCCAGCAGCTTGGGACAGGGGCAAGATTCACCCCTCCACTTT.

The chain joins TRBV7-9 to TRBJ2-7, with 9 bases aligning to TRBD2. Trimming at V came to 7 bases and at J to 4 bases, leaving 8 bases not matched to a gene. The CDR3 runs to 14 residues. The germline gives CDR1 SEHNR, CDR2 FQNEAQ (reference sequence). The CDR3 coding sequence is TGTGCCAGCACCTCGCGGGGGGGGACTTACGAGCAGTACTTC. Translating it yields CASTSRGGTYEQYF.

The J gene is TRBJ2-3, the V gene TRBV30; 13 nucleotides line up with TRBD2. CDR1 and CDR2 from the germline V gene are GTSNPN and SVGIG (reference sequence). The V segment lost 3 bases and the J segment 13 bases; nucleotides outside the gene matches: 10. There are 14 residues in the CDR3. CDR3 protein: CAWSQGLAGVGEYF. CDR3 coding DNA: TGTGCCTGGAGCCAAGGACTAGCGGGAGTAGGGGAGTATTTT.

The chain carries TRBV7-2 and TRBJ2-7; D is unresolved. The CDR3 has 12 amino acids. The V end lost 3 bases, the J end lost 2 bases, and 5 bases lay between the germline ends. CDR1 and CDR2 from the germline V gene are SGHTA and FQGNSA. CDR3 coding DNA: TGTGCCAGCAGCTTCCAGGCCTACGAGCAGTACTTC. Residues: CASSFQAYEQYF. The complete variable domain, with remaining parts taken from reference TRBV7-2 and TRBJ2-7, reads GAGVSQSPSNKVTEKGKDVELRCDPISGHTALYWYRQSLGQGLEFLIYFQGNSAPDKSGLPSDRFSAERTGGSVSTLTIQRTQQEDSAVYLCASSFQAYEQYFGPGTRLTVT.

This chain uses TRBV9 with TRBJ2-7; 7 positions agree with TRBD2. The germline V gene encodes CDR1 SGDLS and CDR2 YYNGEE. The CDR3 covers 16 residues. The junction had 19 bases not matched to a gene; V was cut back by 8 bases and J by 5 bases. The CDR3 DNA sequence: TGTGCCAGGAGACGTACGAGAGGAGGACTAGTCAACGAGCAGTACTTC. Protein: CARRRTRGGLVNEQYF.

There are a few counts of this clone. This chain connects TRBV9 to TRBJ1-6; 9 bases match TRBD1. With 0 bases clipped from V and 7 bases from J, the junction kept 2 bases outside the gene matches. The CDR3 covers 15 residues. Germline CDR1 reads SGDLS; CDR2 reads YYNGEE. Here the CDR3 DNA reads TGTGCCAGCAGCGTAGGACAGGGGGAAAATTCACCCCTCCACTTT. The encoded protein is CASSVGQGENSPLHF.

This chain connects TRBV6-1 to TRBJ1-6; 7 bases map to TRBD1. Per germline, CDR1 MNHNS and CDR2 SASEGT. CDR3 length: 15 residues. J lost 3 bases, V lost 4 bases, and 3 bases had no gene match. CDR3 sequence reads: CASSVTGVYNSPLHF. In DNA, the CDR3 is TGTGCCAGCAGTGTTACAGGGGTCTATAATTCACCCCTCCACTTT.

The V gene is TRBV25-1, the J gene TRBJ2-5, with D perhaps TRBD1 (5 bases). The CDR3 spans 14 residues. V shed 5 bases and J shed 5 bases, with 15 bases lying between them. Per germline, CDR1 MGHDK and CDR2 SYGVNS. CDR3 coding DNA: TGTGCCAGCAGTTCCCAGCTAAACAGGGAGACCCAGTACTTC. This encodes CASSSQLNRETQYF.

This chain connects TRBV14 to TRBJ2-2, with TRBD2 matching over 7 bases. J gave up 1 base and V 1 base, and 6 bases lay outside the gene matches. From germline, CDR1 is SGHDN and CDR2 FVKESK. The CDR3 is made up of 17 amino acids. CDR3 protein: CASSQGREPLNTGELFF. Written as DNA, the CDR3 is TGTGCCAGCAGCCAAGGGCGGGAGCCCTTGAACACCGGGGAGCTGTTTTTT.

The chain employs TRBV10-3 and TRBJ2-5, with 10 bases fitting TRBD2. Germline assignment: CDR1 ENHRY and CDR2 SYGVKD. The CDR3 covers 16 residues. J lost 3 bases, V lost 6 bases, and 10 bases had no gene match. CDR3 amino acids: CAIRGGLAGVEETQYF. The CDR3 bases are TGTGCCATCAGGGGGGGCCTAGCGGGAGTTGAAGAGACCCAGTACTTC.

V is TRBV6-1 and J is TRBJ1-2; D possibly corresponds to TRBD1 (6 bases). Germline CDR1 and CDR2: MNHNS and SASEGT. This CDR3 has 12 residues. V was pared by 7 bases and J by 4 bases, with 10 bases between. The DNA of the CDR3 is TGTGCCAGCACCGGGACATTCTATGGCTACACCTTC. It translates to CASTGTFYGYTF.

The chain has TRBV30 and TRBJ1-1; D not resolved. The V and J ends lost 4 bases and 2 bases respectively, with 11 bases between them. The CDR3 loop spans 13 amino acids. Germline V gene lookup returns CDR1 GTSNPN and CDR2 SVGIG (reference sequence). CDR3 residues: CAWTQVSNTEAFF. The DNA for the CDR3 is TGTGCCTGGACTCAGGTCAGCAACACTGAAGCTTTCTTT.

The chain couples TRBV5-4 to TRBJ1-4, with 7 bases aligning to TRBD1. V was clipped by 7 bases and J by 4 bases; unmatched bases: 7. There are 14 residues in the CDR3. Germline CDR1 is SGHNT and CDR2 is YYREEE (reference sequence). Here the CDR3 DNA reads TGTGCCAGCTCGGACAGGACGTATAATGAAAAACTGTTTTTT. Translation gives CASSDRTYNEKLFF.